Listed below are T cell receptor beta chains from one sample, sequenced in a study of neurological immune-mediated disorders. MiXCR, run by TCRdb on the 5' RACE reads, gives a single entry per CDR3 protein. In the table there are approximately 38,000 distinct CDR3 sequences, 6.5% to 8.5% of which are singletons. Sequencing was done on a sample of CD4+ T cells from blood. The receptors were sampled from a man aged 50 to 60 in good health. The CDR3 runs from the conserved cysteine through the conserved F or W. Each record gives: CDR3 DNA, CDR3 protein, J gene, D gene, clone size, V gene. The D gene is left open where the match is weak. Clone size is given for some rows only: seen once, a few or many times, or a class if the clone is expanded.

CDR3nt: TGTGCCAGCAGTGCCTCGGGGAGGACGGTCTACAATGAGCAGTTCTTC
CDR3aa: CASSASGRTVYNEQFF
j_gene: TRBJ2-1
d_gene: .
abundance: .
v_gene: TRBV12-3/TRBV12-4

CDR3nt: TGTGCCACCAGTGGTGCGATGAACACTGAAGCTTTCTTT
CDR3aa: CATSGAMNTEAFF
j_gene: TRBJ1-1
d_gene: .
abundance: many
v_gene: TRBV24-1

CDR3nt: TGCGCCAGCAGCTTTCGGTATCGGGGCGCGAACACTGAAGCTTTCTTT
CDR3aa: CASSFRYRGANTEAFF
j_gene: TRBJ1-1
d_gene: .
abundance: .
v_gene: TRBV5-1

CDR3nt: TGCAGCGTCGGACTAGCGGGAGGTCCCTACGAGCAGTACTTC
CDR3aa: CSVGLAGGPYEQYF
j_gene: TRBJ2-7
d_gene: TRBD2
abundance: many
v_gene: TRBV29-1

CDR3nt: TGTGCCAGCAGTGAAGCCGGGGGCCAGCAGTACTTC
CDR3aa: CASSEAGGQQYF
j_gene: TRBJ2-7
d_gene: .
abundance: .
v_gene: TRBV6-1

CDR3nt: TGTGCCAGCAGCCCCGGGCTTGGGGGCTACACCTTC
CDR3aa: CASSPGLGGYTF
j_gene: TRBJ1-2
d_gene: .
abundance: many
v_gene: TRBV7-2

CDR3nt: TGTGCCAGCAGTTCAAGGGCATCGGGGGGCGAGCAGTACTTC
CDR3aa: CASSSRASGGEQYF
j_gene: TRBJ2-7
d_gene: TRBD2
abundance: many
v_gene: TRBV12-3/TRBV12-4

CDR3nt: TGCGCCAGCAGCTTGATGCACAGGGAGGGGAAGACCCAGTACTTC
CDR3aa: CASSLMHREGKTQYF
j_gene: TRBJ2-5
d_gene: .
abundance: many
v_gene: TRBV5-1

CDR3nt: TGCGCCAGCAGCTTGGTTGGGGACAGCACTGAAGCTTTCTTT
CDR3aa: CASSLVGDSTEAFF
j_gene: TRBJ1-1
d_gene: TRBD1
abundance: many
v_gene: TRBV5-1

CDR3nt: TGCAGTGCTAGAGATCGGCCATCCGCCTACGAGCAGTACTTC
CDR3aa: CSARDRPSAYEQYF
j_gene: TRBJ2-7
d_gene: .
abundance: many
v_gene: TRBV20-1

CDR3nt: TGTGCCAGCAGTTTCTTATTGGTTAGCTCCGCCGTCTCCATGGACTTC
CDR3aa: CASSFLLVSSAVSMDF
j_gene: TRBJ2-7
d_gene: .
abundance: many
v_gene: TRBV27

CDR3nt: TGTGCCAGCAGTTTAGCAGTTAGCAATCAGCCCCAGCATTTT
CDR3aa: CASSLAVSNQPQHF
j_gene: TRBJ1-5
d_gene: .
abundance: many
v_gene: TRBV12-3/TRBV12-4

CDR3nt: TGTGCCAGCAGCCCACGGGGATACCAAGAGACCCAGTACTTC
CDR3aa: CASSPRGYQETQYF
j_gene: TRBJ2-5
d_gene: .
abundance: many
v_gene: TRBV3-1

CDR3nt: TGTGCCAGCAGCAGGGATGGGCCGAACACCGGGGAGCTGTTTTTT
CDR3aa: CASSRDGPNTGELFF
j_gene: TRBJ2-2
d_gene: .
abundance: many
v_gene: TRBV7-9

CDR3nt: TGCAGTGCTTCCGGGACTAGCGGGAGCGCGAACACCGGGGAGCTGTTTTTT
CDR3aa: CSASGTSGSANTGELFF
j_gene: TRBJ2-2
d_gene: TRBD2
abundance: many
v_gene: TRBV20-1

CDR3nt: TGTGCCAGCAGTAAAACAGGGTTCGAAGCTTTCTTT
CDR3aa: CASSKTGFEAFF
j_gene: TRBJ1-1
d_gene: .
abundance: many
v_gene: TRBV6-6

CDR3nt: TGTGCCAGCAGCTTAGGAGGACAGGGGTACGATCAGCCCCAGCATTTT
CDR3aa: CASSLGGQGYDQPQHF
j_gene: TRBJ1-5
d_gene: TRBD1
abundance: many
v_gene: TRBV7-2

CDR3nt: TGTGCCAGCAGCCCGGACCAGCCACCACTAGATACGCAGTATTTT
CDR3aa: CASSPDQPPLDTQYF
j_gene: TRBJ2-3
d_gene: .
abundance: many
v_gene: TRBV7-2

CDR3nt: TGCAGCGTTGAAGATGAGAGGAATACGCAGTATTTT
CDR3aa: CSVEDERNTQYF
j_gene: TRBJ2-3
d_gene: .
abundance: many
v_gene: TRBV29-1

CDR3nt: TGCGCCAGCAGCTTGTTCGGGCCGAACACCGGGGAGCTGTTTTTT
CDR3aa: CASSLFGPNTGELFF
j_gene: TRBJ2-2
d_gene: .
abundance: many
v_gene: TRBV5-1

CDR3nt: TGTGCCACCAGCAGATCTCTGGACAGGGCCGAGCAGTACTTC
CDR3aa: CATSRSLDRAEQYF
j_gene: TRBJ2-7
d_gene: TRBD1
abundance: many
v_gene: TRBV15

CDR3nt: TGTGCCAGCAGCCCGGACAGGTCCTACAATGAGCAGTTCTTC
CDR3aa: CASSPDRSYNEQFF
j_gene: TRBJ2-1
d_gene: TRBD1
abundance: many
v_gene: TRBV7-2

CDR3nt: TGTGCCAGCAGCACCCGGGGCCCGGGGCCTTACAATGAGCAGTTCTTC
CDR3aa: CASSTRGPGPYNEQFF
j_gene: TRBJ2-1
d_gene: .
abundance: many
v_gene: TRBV7-2

CDR3nt: TGTGCCAGCAGTTTTTTGGGGGAGACCCAGTACTTC
CDR3aa: CASSFLGETQYF
j_gene: TRBJ2-5
d_gene: .
abundance: many
v_gene: TRBV12-3/TRBV12-4

CDR3nt: TGTGCCAGCAGCTGGCGGAGGGGAGCGGCCGAGCAGTACTTC
CDR3aa: CASSWRRGAAEQYF
j_gene: TRBJ2-7
d_gene: .
abundance: many
v_gene: TRBV7-8

CDR3nt: TGCGCCAGCAGCCAAGTGAGGACAGGACCAGATACGCAGTATTTT
CDR3aa: CASSQVRTGPDTQYF
j_gene: TRBJ2-3
d_gene: TRBD1
abundance: many
v_gene: TRBV4-1

CDR3nt: TGTGCCAGCTCACCAGGAGTCTTATCTGGGGCCAACGTCCTGACTTTC
CDR3aa: CASSPGVLSGANVLTF
j_gene: TRBJ2-6
d_gene: .
abundance: many
v_gene: TRBV18

CDR3nt: TGTGCCAGCAGTTACTCCTTATCGAGCACTGAAGCTTTCTTT
CDR3aa: CASSYSLSSTEAFF
j_gene: TRBJ1-1
d_gene: .
abundance: many
v_gene: TRBV6-2/TRBV6-3

CDR3nt: TGTGCCTGGACCAAAAATGGGAACATTCAGTACTTC
CDR3aa: CAWTKNGNIQYF
j_gene: TRBJ2-4
d_gene: .
abundance: .
v_gene: TRBV30

CDR3nt: TGTGCCAGCAGCTTAAGGCAGGGAGGCGGCTACACCTTC
CDR3aa: CASSLRQGGGYTF
j_gene: TRBJ1-2
d_gene: .
abundance: many
v_gene: TRBV7-2

CDR3nt: TGTGCCTGGAGTCCCGGACCCGGCAAAGGGACTGAAGCTTTCTTT
CDR3aa: CAWSPGPGKGTEAFF
j_gene: TRBJ1-1
d_gene: .
abundance: few
v_gene: TRBV30

CDR3nt: TGTGCCAGCAGCTTAGCGGCGGGGCGGGGATACAATGAGCAGTTCTTC
CDR3aa: CASSLAAGRGYNEQFF
j_gene: TRBJ2-1
d_gene: .
abundance: many
v_gene: TRBV7-2

CDR3nt: TGTGCCAGCAGCTCGGGACTAGCGGGACGAGGCGGGGATGAGCAGTTCTTC
CDR3aa: CASSSGLAGRGGDEQFF
j_gene: TRBJ2-1
d_gene: TRBD2
abundance: many
v_gene: TRBV7-2

CDR3nt: TGTGCCAGCATCTCCAGCCTCGGGACCCAGTACTTC
CDR3aa: CASISSLGTQYF
j_gene: TRBJ2-5
d_gene: .
abundance: many
v_gene: TRBV6-5

CDR3nt: TGTGCCAGCAGCCAGACTAGCGGGAGAGGCGAGCAGTACTTC
CDR3aa: CASSQTSGRGEQYF
j_gene: TRBJ2-7
d_gene: TRBD2
abundance: many
v_gene: TRBV6-6

CDR3nt: TGTGCCAGCAGTTTAGGGAGGTTAGAGACCCAGTACTTC
CDR3aa: CASSLGRLETQYF
j_gene: TRBJ2-5
d_gene: .
abundance: many
v_gene: TRBV28

CDR3nt: TGCAGTGCCGTGAGGGGGGGGTATAGCAATCAGCCCCAGCATTTT
CDR3aa: CSAVRGGYSNQPQHF
j_gene: TRBJ1-5
d_gene: .
abundance: many
v_gene: TRBV20-1

CDR3nt: TGCGCCAGCAGCTTGGGACTAGAGTCCTACGAGCAGTACTTC
CDR3aa: CASSLGLESYEQYF
j_gene: TRBJ2-7
d_gene: .
abundance: many
v_gene: TRBV5-1

CDR3nt: TGCAGTTGCTGGGGCCAAAATGAGCAGTTCTTC
CDR3aa: CSCWGQNEQFF
j_gene: TRBJ2-1
d_gene: .
abundance: many
v_gene: TRBV20-1

CDR3nt: TGTGCCAGCAGTTTCCTAGCGGGAGGTGAGCAGTTCTTC
CDR3aa: CASSFLAGGEQFF
j_gene: TRBJ2-1
d_gene: TRBD2
abundance: many
v_gene: TRBV27

CDR3nt: TGTGCCACCAGCAGGCCGGGACAACACAATGAGCAGTTCTTC
CDR3aa: CATSRPGQHNEQFF
j_gene: TRBJ2-1
d_gene: .
abundance: many
v_gene: TRBV15

CDR3nt: TGTGCCAGTTGTGGTTCAATACGGGATGGCTACACCTTC
CDR3aa: CASCGSIRDGYTF
j_gene: TRBJ1-2
d_gene: .
abundance: .
v_gene: TRBV28

CDR3nt: TGTGCCAGCAAGGAGGGGAGCTCTCCGGGTGAGCAGTTCTTC
CDR3aa: CASKEGSSPGEQFF
j_gene: TRBJ2-1
d_gene: .
abundance: many
v_gene: TRBV5-5

CDR3nt: TGTGCCAGCAGCCCCTGGGCTAGCGCCACAGATACGCAGTATTTT
CDR3aa: CASSPWASATDTQYF
j_gene: TRBJ2-3
d_gene: .
abundance: many
v_gene: TRBV7-2

CDR3nt: TGTGCCAGCTCACCACGATCAGGGGGGGGCCACGAGCAGTACTTC
CDR3aa: CASSPRSGGGHEQYF
j_gene: TRBJ2-7
d_gene: .
abundance: few
v_gene: TRBV18

CDR3nt: TGTGCCAGCAGCCAGCCCGGGACAGGGGGCGAGCAGTACTTC
CDR3aa: CASSQPGTGGEQYF
j_gene: TRBJ2-7
d_gene: TRBD1
abundance: many
v_gene: TRBV4-2